These 24 T cell receptor beta chains share one sample of origin, sequenced in a study of cytomegalovirus exposure and HLA in healthy donors. It was with 60 Vbeta and 13 Jbeta primers that the PCR ran. Profiled with immunoSEQ multiplex PCR; TCRdb holds only in-frame clones, not every one. The table has around 150,000 clones, 80% to 90% seen once. Sequencing used PBMCs. These receptors were collected from a young man in good health and CMV-seronegative.

V is TRBV30 and J is TRBJ2-4; 9 bases line up with TRBD1. Germline-derived CDR1 and CDR2 are GTSNPN and SVGIG (reference sequence). This CDR3 is built from 15 residues. V shed 5 bases, J shed 1 base, and the junction held 6 bases outside the gene matches. In DNA form, the CDR3 reads TGTGCCTGGGGGACAGGGCTCGGGGCCAAAAACATTCAGTACTTC. As protein: CAWGTGLGAKNIQYF. Supplemented by reference TRBV30 and TRBJ2-4, the full variable domain reads SQTIHQWPATLVQPVGSPLSLECTVEGTSNPNLYWYRQAAGRGLQLLFYSVGIGQISSEVPQNLSASRPQDRQFILSSKKLLLSDSGFYLCAWGTGLGAKNIQYFGAGTRLSVL.

This clone was counted between two and nine times. The chain couples TRBV28 to TRBJ2-5; 8 bases line up with TRBD2. Germline values: CDR1 MDHEN, CDR2 SYDVKM. Trimming took 5 bases from V and 4 from J; bases not matched to a gene: 9. This CDR3 is built from 15 residues. The CDR3 sequence is CASSPSAGGGETQYF. The CDR3 nucleotides read TGTGCCAGCAGTCCCTCGGCGGGGGGCGGAGAGACCCAGTACTTC.

The CDR3 nucleotides read TGTGCCAGCAGCGCCTCCCGGGACAGGGGTCTGAACGAGCAGTACTTC. It translates to CASSASRDRGLNEQYF. The rearrangement links TRBV9 to TRBJ2-7; TRBD1 matches 10 bases. The CDR3 length is 16 residues. V was clipped by 3 bases and J by 5 bases; unmatched bases: 11. Germline V gene data show CDR1 as SGDLS and CDR2 as YYNGEE.

The rearrangement links TRBV6-5 to TRBJ2-5; 8 nucleotides match TRBD2. From germline, CDR1 is MNHEY and CDR2 SVGAGI. V shed 6 bases, J shed 1 base, and the junction held 7 bases outside the gene matches. CDR3 length: 15 amino acids. The CDR3 protein is CASSRTRGAQETQYF. DNA of the CDR3: TGTGCCAGCAGCCGGACGCGGGGGGCCCAAGAGACCCAGTACTTC.

The V and J genes are TRBV28 and TRBJ1-2, with D perhaps TRBD1 (5 bases). This CDR3 is 13 amino acids long. Germline values: CDR1 MDHEN, CDR2 SYDVKM. Trimming left V 7 bases short and J 5 bases short, with 14 bases between. Written as DNA, the CDR3 is TGTGCCAGCACCATGGGGGGGTCGTATGGCTACACCTTC. Translation gives CASTMGGSYGYTF.

In its sample, this clone was seen once. This chain links TRBV19 with TRBJ1-5, with 7 bases fitting TRBD1. V shed 10 bases and J 7 bases; nucleotides not matched to a gene: 19. Germline loops: CDR1 LNHDA, CDR2 SQIVND (reference sequence). This CDR3 is built from 16 residues. CDR3 residues: CATGDMGTVGGQPQHF. Here the CDR3 DNA reads TGTGCCACAGGCGATATGGGGACAGTCGGTGGGCAGCCCCAGCATTTT.

The chain joins TRBV9 to TRBJ2-1; 11 positions match TRBD2. The CDR3 spans 16 residues. With 2 bases clipped from V and 2 bases from J, the junction kept 3 bases outside the gene matches. Germline CDR1 reads SGDLS; CDR2 reads YYNGEE. The DNA for the CDR3 is TGTGCCAGCAGCGTCGGGACTAGCGGTCCCTACAATGAGCAGTTCTTC. This translates into CASSVGTSGPYNEQFF.

DNA of the CDR3: TGTGCCAGCGGCCCGAACAGATTGACGAACACCGGGGAGCTGTTTTTT. Protein product: CASGPNRLTNTGELFF. The chain uses TRBV5-5 and TRBJ2-2; D gene unclear. The germline V and J ends were trimmed by 7 bases and 0 bases, with 16 bases remaining between them. This CDR3 has 16 residues. The V gene's germline CDR1 is SGHKS and CDR2 YYEKEE (reference sequence).

The gene calls are TRBV7-8 and TRBJ2-4; weak D call: TRBD1 (6 bases). The CDR3 is 14 amino acids. Looked up from germline, CDR1 is SGHVS and CDR2 is FQNEAQ. Trimming removed 4 bases from V and 14 bases from J, with 21 bases in between. For the CDR3, the DNA is TGTGCCAGCAGCTCAGCGAACGACGCGGACAGTGAGTACTTC. This gives the protein CASSSANDADSEYF.

The chain links TRBV2 to TRBJ1-2; TRBD1 agrees at 7 bases. The V segment lost 7 bases and the J segment 8 bases; nucleotides outside the gene matches: 13. The CDR3 totals 14 residues. CDR1 SNHLY and CDR2 FYNNEI come from the germline V gene. The CDR3 DNA is TGTGCCAGCACCAGGCAACAGGGGTTATTCGGCTACACCTTC. As protein: CASTRQQGLFGYTF.

About this clone itself: At one end the junction does not follow the germline gene, possibly because of a read error. This sequence joins TRBV7-9 and TRBJ2-7; no clear D. The germline V gene has CDR1 SEHNR and CDR2 FQNEAQ (reference sequence). The CDR3 runs to 11 residues. CDR3 nucleotide sequence: TGTTCCAGCAGCGAGGACTACGAGCAGTACTTC. Translated: CSSSEDYEQYF.

The chain recombines TRBV28 with TRBJ2-7; 8 bases are shared with TRBD2. Germline trimming cut 6 bases from V and 0 bases from J; bases unmatched to any gene: 7. Per germline, CDR1 MDHEN and CDR2 SYDVKM. This CDR3 is 15 amino acids long. CDR3 in amino acids: CASRTRGGHSYEQYF. CDR3 nucleotide sequence: TGTGCCAGCAGAACCCGCGGGGGGCACTCCTACGAGCAGTACTTC.

The V and J genes are TRBV28 and TRBJ1-3; D is ambiguous. Per the germline V gene, CDR1 is MDHEN and CDR2 is SYDVKM. The CDR3 sequence is 11 residues long. V lost 6 bases and J lost 8, with 8 bases in between. The CDR3 bases are TGTGCCAGCAGCGGCGAGGACACCATATATTTT. Its translation is CASSGEDTIYF.

The genes are TRBV10-1 and TRBJ2-7; TRBD1 is a possible D gene (6 bases). CDR1 WNHNN and CDR2 SYGVQD come from the germline V gene (reference sequence). The CDR3 contains 14 residues. Trimming pared 8 bases from V and 2 bases from J, leaving 16 bases between. The CDR3 loop is CASPWSGHPYEQYF. The DNA of the CDR3 is TGCGCCAGCCCTTGGTCGGGACACCCCTACGAGCAGTACTTC.

The rearrangement uses TRBV15 and TRBJ1-2; D unclear. CDR3 length: 13 amino acids. Looked up from germline, CDR1 is LNHNV and CDR2 is YYDKDF (reference sequence). Trimming removed 6 bases from V and 10 bases from J, with 18 bases in between. This chain's CDR3 is CATRITPLKDYTF. The CDR3 coding sequence is TGTGCCACCAGAATTACCCCGCTAAAAGACTACACCTTC. Looking up the rest from reference TRBV15 and TRBJ1-2 gives the full variable domain: DAMVIQNPRYQVTQFGKPVTLSCSQTLNHNVMYWYQQKSSQAPKLLFHYYDKDFNNEADTPDNFQSRRPNTSFCFLDIRSPGLGDTAMYLCATRITPLKDYTFGSGTRLTVV.

This chain links TRBV15 with TRBJ1-2, with D possibly TRBD1 on 6 matching bases. V lost 7 bases, J lost 0 bases, and 12 bases lay in between. CDR1 is LNHNV and CDR2 is YYDKDF in the germline V gene (reference sequence). This CDR3 is 14 amino acids long. CDR3 protein: CATNADRTNYGYTF. The CDR3 region has the DNA TGTGCCACCAACGCGGACAGAACTAACTATGGCTACACCTTC.

The chain uses TRBV5-6 and TRBJ2-6; D gene ambiguous. The ends were cut back, 1 base at V and 0 bases at J, with 11 bases in the middle. Germline assignment: CDR1 SGHDT and CDR2 YYEEEE. The CDR3 spans 17 residues. As DNA, the CDR3 is TGTGCCAGCAGCTTGTTCGCTAAACCCTCTGGGGCCAACGTCCTGACTTTC. It translates to CASSLFAKPSGANVLTF.

This chain uses TRBV5-8 with TRBJ2-7; D is possibly TRBD1 (6 bases). The CDR3 is 17 amino acids. The ends were cut back, 0 bases at V and 2 bases at J, with 18 bases in the middle. Germline CDR1 and CDR2: SGHTS and YDEGEE. CDR3 in amino acids: CASSLDRANTNAYEQYF. The CDR3 DNA reads as TGTGCCAGCAGCTTGGACAGGGCCAATACGAACGCCTACGAGCAGTACTTC.

This rearrangement joins TRBV5-4 to TRBJ2-7, with TRBD2 identical over 7 bases. The V segment lost 9 bases and the J segment 3 bases; nucleotides outside the gene matches: 9. Germline V lookup: CDR1 SGHNT, CDR2 YYREEE (reference sequence). The CDR3 loop spans 13 amino acids. Written as DNA, the CDR3 is TGTGCCACCAAACCACGGGGGGTCTACGAGCAGTACTTC. Protein sequence: CATKPRGVYEQYF.

This clone has just a few counts. The chain is built from TRBV9 and TRBJ2-5; tentatively, D is TRBD2 (6 bases). There are 18 residues in the CDR3. Germline V gene lookup returns CDR1 SGDLS and CDR2 YYNGEE. Trimming pared 4 bases from V and 2 bases from J, leaving 24 bases between. The CDR3, as DNA: TGTGCCAGCAGCCCCCGAGTATTTGGGGCGGACTATCAAGAGACCCAGTACTTC. This translates into CASSPRVFGADYQETQYF. Supplemented by reference TRBV9 and TRBJ2-5, the full variable domain reads DSGVTQTPKHLITATGQRVTLRCSPRSGDLSVYWYQQSLDQGLQFLIQYYNGEERAKGNILERFSAQQFPDLHSELNLSSLELGDSALYFCASSPRVFGADYQETQYFGPGTRLLVL.

This clone was counted only a few times. The chain has TRBV15 and TRBJ2-2; 10 bases agree with TRBD1. The germline CDR1 and CDR2 sequences are LNHNV and YYDKDF (reference sequence). With V trimmed by 4 bases and J by 9 bases, 5 bases remained unmatched. The CDR3 has 14 residues. This CDR3 reads CATSTRQGARELFF. The DNA of the CDR3 is TGTGCCACCAGCACCAGACAGGGGGCAAGGGAGCTGTTTTTT.

The J gene is TRBJ1-4, the V gene TRBV28; possibly TRBD1 for D (5 bases). V was trimmed by 6 bases and J by 7 bases, leaving 15 bases between them. CDR1 is MDHEN and CDR2 is SYDVKM in the germline V gene. The CDR3 is 14 residues long. The CDR3 is CASSAAGWGEKLFF. CDR3 nucleotides: TGTGCCAGCAGCGCGGCAGGGTGGGGTGAAAAACTGTTTTTT. The full variable domain, rest sourced from reference TRBV28 and TRBJ1-4, is DVKVTQSSRYLVKRTGEKVFLECVQDMDHENMFWYRQDPGLGLRLIYFSYDVKMKEKGDIPEGYSVSREKKERFSLILESASTNQTSMYLCASSAAGWGEKLFFGSGTQLSVL.

The chain recombines TRBV27 with TRBJ1-6, with 7 bases matching TRBD1. The V segment lost 6 bases and the J segment 9 bases; nucleotides outside the gene matches: 8. Germline CDR1 is MNHEY and CDR2 is SMNVEV (reference sequence). CDR3 length: 14 amino acids. The CDR3 reads CASRYRGGSSPLHF. In nucleotides, the CDR3 is TGTGCCAGCAGATACAGGGGTGGCAGTTCACCCCTCCACTTT.

The chain recombines TRBV15 with TRBJ2-1; weak D call: TRBD2 (5 bases). This CDR3 spans 13 amino acids. CDR1 is LNHNV and CDR2 is YYDKDF in the germline V gene (reference sequence). Trimming stripped 5 bases from V and 5 bases from J, with 10 bases between. The CDR3, as DNA: TGTGCCACCAGCGACGACGGGGACAATGAGCAGTTCTTC. This translates into CATSDDGDNEQFF.